Listed below are T cell receptor beta chains from one sample, sequenced in a study of CD8 T cells in Susac syndrome. TCRdb passed the immunoSEQ multiplex PCR reads through MiXCR, listing each CDR3 protein once. The repertoire holds approximately 220,000 distinct CDR3 sequences, with more than 85% as singletons. The material sequenced was CD8+ T cells from PBMCs. The receptors originated from a human donor with multiple sclerosis. CDR3s include the opening cysteine and the closing phenylalanine or tryptophan. Each record gives: V gene, D gene, clone size, J gene, CDR3 DNA, CDR3 protein. A D gene is named only where the DNA matches it firmly. Size is omitted from some rows. Given values are once, few, many or a class for expanded clones.

TRBV7-9	.	.	TRBJ1-1	TGTGCCAGCAGCTTTGGTCCAGGGGCGGGGGTCACTGAAGCTTTCTTT	CASSFGPGAGVTEAFF
TRBV29-1	TRBD1	.	TRBJ1-2	TGCAGCGTTGCTGACAGGGTGCGATATGGCTACACCTTC	CSVADRVRYGYTF
TRBV28	.	.	TRBJ2-2	TGTGCCAGCAGTTTCTTTAACACCGGGGAGCTGTTTTTT	CASSFFNTGELFF
TRBV6-5	TRBD2	once	TRBJ2-1	TGTGCCAGCAGCCCAACGGGGGGTTACAATGAGCAGTTCTTC	CASSPTGGYNEQFF
TRBV29-1	TRBD2	.	TRBJ2-1	TGCAGCGCTGCGTGGACTAGTGAGTTCGATGAGCAGTTCTTC	CSAAWTSEFDEQFF
TRBV5-1	TRBD1	.	TRBJ1-1	TGCGCCAGCAGCTTAGACAGGGGAGACACTGAAGCTTTCTTT	CASSLDRGDTEAFF
TRBV12-3/TRBV12-4	TRBD2	once	TRBJ2-3	TGTGCCAGCAGGCGGACGTCGCGGGAGGGCCGCACAGATACGCAGTATTTT	CASRRTSREGRTDTQYF
TRBV29-1	.	.	TRBJ1-1	TGCAGCGTGACTGGCACCGAAGCTTTCTTT	CSVTGTEAFF
TRBV24-1	TRBD2	.	TRBJ2-2	TGTGCCACCAGTGATCCGACTAGCGGGCCAGAGGAGCTGTTTTTT	CATSDPTSGPEELFF
TRBV3-1	.	.	TRBJ1-2	TGTGCCAGCAGCCCTACGGCGTATACTAACTATGGCTACACCTTC	CASSPTAYTNYGYTF
TRBV10-2	.	.	TRBJ2-5	TGCGCCAGCAGTGACGGGACGGGATTCCTCCAACAAGAGACCCAGTACTTC	CASSDGTGFLQQETQYF
TRBV20-1	.	.	TRBJ2-3	TGCAGTGGGAACCACCTCACAGATACGCAGTATTTT	CSGNHLTDTQYF
TRBV9	.	.	TRBJ1-3	TGTGCCAGCAGCCCCGGTCCGGTGAGCGGAAACACCATATATTTT	CASSPGPVSGNTIYF
TRBV20-1	TRBD2	.	TRBJ2-1	TGCAGTGCTTTCCGGGGGGGCCTTTATGAGCAGTTCTTC	CSAFRGGLYEQFF
TRBV19	.	.	TRBJ2-3	TGTGCCAGTACCAACCTAGCAAGGGGAGCAGATACGCAGTATTTT	CASTNLARGADTQYF
TRBV20-1	.	.	TRBJ2-1	TGCAGTGCTCCGCTCCCCCCGGGTGAGCAGTTCTTC	CSAPLPPGEQFF
TRBV19	.	.	TRBJ1-5	TGTGCCAGTAGTATTGTGGCAGGCCATCAGCCCCAGCATTTT	CASSIVAGHQPQHF
TRBV6-6	.	.	TRBJ2-3	TGTGCCAGCAGGCCTTTAGGAAGCACAGATGCGCAGTATTTT	CASRPLGSTDAQYF
TRBV6-5	TRBD1	.	TRBJ1-2	TGTGCCAGCAGTTCCGGGACAGGGGTTGGCTACACCTTC	CASSSGTGVGYTF
TRBV9	.	.	TRBJ2-7	TGTGCCAGCAGCGCCGAGGGGGGGCCGTCCTACGAGCAGTACTTC	CASSAEGGPSYEQYF
TRBV2	.	once	TRBJ1-1	TGTGCCAGCAGGCGCCCCGCCCGGGCCGAGAACACTGAAGCTTTCTTT	CASRRPARAENTEAFF
TRBV27	.	.	TRBJ2-4	TGTGCCAGCATCCCCTCGGGGGCCAAAAACATTCAGTACTTC	CASIPSGAKNIQYF
TRBV11-2	TRBD1	.	TRBJ1-4	TGTGCCAGCAGCCCGGGGACAGAAGCAACTAATGAAAAACTGTTTTTT	CASSPGTEATNEKLFF
TRBV7-8	.	.	TRBJ2-7	TGTGCCAGCAGCTTAGAGGCAGGCTTTCCCTCCTACGAGCAGTACTTC	CASSLEAGFPSYEQYF
TRBV27	TRBD1	few	TRBJ1-1	TGTGCCAGCAGTTTCGGGACAGCTAACACTGAAGCTTTCTTT	CASSFGTANTEAFF
TRBV7-6	TRBD1	.	TRBJ2-1	TGTGCCAGCAGCTTGCCAGGGACAGGGGAAGATATTAGCTCCTACAATGAGCAGTTCTTC	CASSLPGTGEDISSYNEQFF
TRBV11-2	.	.	TRBJ2-1	TGTGCCAGCAGCGGCGGTGGCTTTGGGAGCCCTGACAAGGTCACCTACAATGAGCAGTTCTTC	CASSGGGFGSPDKVTYNEQFF
TRBV15	TRBD1	.	TRBJ1-2	TGTGCCACCAGCGGAATTTGGACAGGGCCCTATGGCTACACCTTC	CATSGIWTGPYGYTF
TRBV7-9	.	once	TRBJ2-5	TGTGCCAGCAGCTTAGCGAATTTGGTGGAGACCCAGTACTTC	CASSLANLVETQYF
TRBV6-2/TRBV6-3	TRBD2	.	TRBJ2-1	TGTGCCAGCGGAGGGACTAGCAGACATGATAGGTCCTACAATGAGCAGTTCTTC	CASGGTSRHDRSYNEQFF
TRBV10-2	.	.	TRBJ2-1	TGCGCCAGCAGTGACGGGGATGTTGGTGAGCAGTTCTTC	CASSDGDVGEQFF
TRBV6-5	.	once	TRBJ1-5	TGTGCCAGCGTCAGTATACGGTATCAGCCCCAGCATTTT	CASVSIRYQPQHF
TRBV15	TRBD2	.	TRBJ2-2	TGTGCCACCAGCAGATCCGGACTAGCGTTTTGGTCCACCGGGGAGCTGTTTTTT	CATSRSGLAFWSTGELFF
TRBV5-6	TRBD1	.	TRBJ2-7	TGTGCCAGCAGCTTGGGGACAGGGACATTTAGCGAACAGTACTTC	CASSLGTGTFSEQYF
TRBV6-2/TRBV6-3	.	.	TRBJ2-4	TGTGCCAGCAGTTACGGGTTCGACTATGGGAAAAACATTCAGTACTTC	CASSYGFDYGKNIQYF
TRBV27	TRBD2	.	TRBJ2-7	TGTGCCAGCAGTTGCCTCCGGGAGGTCGGCTCCTACGAGCAGTACTTC	CASSCLREVGSYEQYF
TRBV28	.	.	TRBJ1-5	TGTGCCAGCTACAGGTATAGCAATCAGCCCCAGCATTTT	CASYRYSNQPQHF
TRBV7-8	.	.	TRBJ1-4	TGTGCCAGCAGCTTACGGGCAGCAACTAATGAAAAACTGTTTTTT	CASSLRAATNEKLFF
TRBV3-1	TRBD2	.	TRBJ2-3	TGTGCCAGCAGCCAAGGAGCGGGGGGGCTGGATACGCAGTATTTT	CASSQGAGGLDTQYF
TRBV15	.	.	TRBJ1-5	TGTGCCACCAGCAGAGGGTCGCTCGGGGGGCCGGACGAACAGCCCCAGCATTTT	CATSRGSLGGPDEQPQHF
TRBV27	.	.	TRBJ1-1	TGTGCCAGCAGTTTTGGGGGACAAAACACTGAAGCTTTCTTT	CASSFGGQNTEAFF
TRBV24-1	.	few	TRBJ1-5	TGTGCCACCAGTGACCTCACAGGGTCGAGGCATTTT	CATSDLTGSRHF
TRBV30	.	.	TRBJ2-5	TGTGCCTGGACTCTCTACCCCCGCGGAGAACAAGAGACCCAGTACTTC	CAWTLYPRGEQETQYF
TRBV20-1	.	.	TRBJ2-7	TGCAGTGCTAGGGACTTGGGGGAGCAGTACTTC	CSARDLGEQYF
TRBV12-3/TRBV12-4	.	.	TRBJ2-5	TGTGCCAGCAGTGAACAGGGTGTGACTGAAGAGACCCAGTACTTC	CASSEQGVTEETQYF
TRBV9	.	few	TRBJ2-1	TGTGCCAGCAGCGTAGATGGTTCCTACAATGAGCAGTTCTTC	CASSVDGSYNEQFF
TRBV2	.	.	TRBJ2-1	TGTGCCATCCCCGGGACAAGCTCCTACAATGAGCAGTTCTTC	CAIPGTSSYNEQFF